This TCR beta chain was recorded in a study of blood T cell repertoires in COVID-19. Looking at the study overall: The United States, Italy and Spain supplied acute and convalescent COVID-19 samples. PBMCs, B-cell-depleted T cells, or T cells were the source of the cDNA or gDNA that made up the material.

Per the authors' pipeline: Reference gene primer amplification gave nucleated cell count estimates. Here immunoSEQ multiplex PCR was the method, and the copy in TCRdb shows in-frame clones only, minus some. V and J calls and clone size follow that table, whereas D and trimming were derived from the DNA. The sample lists around 190,000 clones; roughly 77% were seen once. Per the germline V gene, CDR1 is MNHEY and CDR2 is SMNVEV (reference sequence). There are 15 residues in the CDR3. Germline trimming cut 3 bases from V and 6 bases from J; bases unmatched to any gene: 7. Cohorts were based on clinical histories the participants reported.

The J gene is TRBJ1-5, the V gene TRBV27; 8 bases line up with TRBD1. Sequenced material: PBMCs or T cells enriched from blood (not recorded which). The TCR was taken from a middle-aged man who had recovered from COVID-19. The CDR3 region has the DNA TGTGCCAGCAGTTTGGGTGCAGGGGGCTTTCAGCCCCAGCATTTT. This encodes CASSLGAGGFQPQHF.